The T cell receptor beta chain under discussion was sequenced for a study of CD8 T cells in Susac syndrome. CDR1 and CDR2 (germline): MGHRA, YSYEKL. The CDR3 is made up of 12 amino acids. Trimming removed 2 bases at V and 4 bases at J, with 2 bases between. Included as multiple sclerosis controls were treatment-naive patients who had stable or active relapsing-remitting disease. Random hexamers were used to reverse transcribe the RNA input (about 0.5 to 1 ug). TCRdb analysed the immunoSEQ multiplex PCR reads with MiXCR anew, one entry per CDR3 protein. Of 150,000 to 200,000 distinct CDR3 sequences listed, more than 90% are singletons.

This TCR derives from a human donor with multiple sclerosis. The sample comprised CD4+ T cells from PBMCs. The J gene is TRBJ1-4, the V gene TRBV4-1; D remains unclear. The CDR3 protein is CASSQNNEKLFF. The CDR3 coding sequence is TGCGCCAGCAGCCAAAATAATGAAAAACTGTTTTTT.